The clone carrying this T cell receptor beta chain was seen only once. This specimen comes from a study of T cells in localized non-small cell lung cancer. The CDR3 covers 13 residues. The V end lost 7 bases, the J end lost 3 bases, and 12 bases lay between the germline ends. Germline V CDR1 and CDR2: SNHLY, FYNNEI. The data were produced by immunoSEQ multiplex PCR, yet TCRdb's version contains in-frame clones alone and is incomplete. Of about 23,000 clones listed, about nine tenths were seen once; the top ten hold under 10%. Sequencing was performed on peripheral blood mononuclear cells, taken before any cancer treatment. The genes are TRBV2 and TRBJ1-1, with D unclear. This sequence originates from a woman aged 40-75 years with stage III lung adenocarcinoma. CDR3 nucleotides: TGTGCCAGCACGGTCTATGAAGACACTGAAGCTTTCTTT. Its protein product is CASTVYEDTEAFF.